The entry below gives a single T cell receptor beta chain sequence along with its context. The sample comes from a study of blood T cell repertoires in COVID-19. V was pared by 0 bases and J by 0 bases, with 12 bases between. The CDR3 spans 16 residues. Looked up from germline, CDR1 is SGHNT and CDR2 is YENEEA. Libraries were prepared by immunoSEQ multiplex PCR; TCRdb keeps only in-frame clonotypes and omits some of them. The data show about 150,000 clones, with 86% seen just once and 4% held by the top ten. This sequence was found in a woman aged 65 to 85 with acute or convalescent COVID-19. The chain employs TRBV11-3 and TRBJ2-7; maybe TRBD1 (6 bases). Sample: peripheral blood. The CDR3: CASSLDGTPYSYEQYF. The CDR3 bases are TGTGCCAGCAGCTTAGATGGGACACCTTACTCCTACGAGCAGTACTTC.